This passage covers 16 T cell receptor beta chains from one sample sequenced in a study of blood T cell repertoires in COVID-19. Measured with immunoSEQ multiplex PCR; TCRdb has only the in-frame clones, and not every one. The table records about 240,000 clones, about four fifths of them present only once. What was sequenced was peripheral blood. The source of these receptors is a man aged 25-40 years who had recovered from COVID-19.

This clone came up once. V gene TRBV7-8 combines with J gene TRBJ2-3; TRBD2 might be the D (5 bases). Germline V gives CDR1 SGHVS, CDR2 FQNEAQ. Trimming stripped 6 bases from V and 6 bases from J, with 19 bases between. The CDR3 sequence is 15 residues long. CDR3 region: CASRKTERMMDTQYF. The DNA for the CDR3 is TGTGCCAGCAGAAAAACGGAGCGGATGATGGATACGCAGTATTTT.

The genes are TRBV5-6 and TRBJ2-3, with TRBD1 identical over 7 bases. The junction had 9 bases not matched to a gene; V was cut back by 4 bases and J by 4 bases. CDR3 length: 15 amino acids. Germline V gene lookup returns CDR1 SGHDT and CDR2 YYEEEE. The CDR3 sequence: CASSEGAQHSDTQYF. CDR3 sequence (DNA): TGTGCCAGCAGCGAGGGGGCGCAACATTCAGATACGCAGTATTTT.

This chain connects TRBV5-4 to TRBJ1-6, with a tentative D call TRBD1 (5 bases). Germline values: CDR1 SGHNT, CDR2 YYREEE (reference sequence). CDR3 length equals 15 residues. Trimming removed 4 bases at V and 6 bases at J, with 14 bases between. The CDR3 bases are TGTGCCAGCAGCATTAAGCGGGGGGGTAATTCACCCCTCCACTTT. Translation: CASSIKRGGNSPLHF.

The V gene is TRBV6-4, the J gene TRBJ2-1; 11 bases fit TRBD2. This CDR3 region has 15 residues. V shed 8 bases and J 6 bases; nucleotides not matched to a gene: 9. Looked up from germline, CDR1 is MRHNA and CDR2 is SNTAGT. CDR3 loop: CASQLLAGEGNEQFF. The DNA of the CDR3 is TGTGCCAGCCAGCTACTAGCGGGGGAGGGCAATGAGCAGTTCTTC.

This clone was detected a few times. J is TRBJ2-5 and V is TRBV3-1 (or the pseudogene TRBV3-2); 8 bases line up with TRBD2. The V segment lost 4 bases and the J segment 4 bases; nucleotides outside the gene matches: 5. CDR3 size: 14 residues. Germline CDR1 LGHDT, CDR2 YNNKEL (reference sequence). The CDR3 region is CASSRGTRVETQYF. The CDR3 DNA reads as TGTGCCAGCAGCCGCGGGACTAGAGTAGAGACCCAGTACTTC.

This clone was found once. The chain has TRBV28 and TRBJ2-7; D is unclear. This CDR3 is built from 14 residues. Germline lookup yields CDR1 MDHEN and CDR2 SYDVKM. V gave up 5 bases and J gave up 0 bases, with 11 bases separating them. CDR3 sequence: CASSPPSPSYEQYV. The DNA for the CDR3 is TGTGCCAGCAGTCCCCCCAGTCCCTCCTACGAGCAGTACGTC.

The CDR3 coding sequence is TGTGCCAGCAGCTTGCCGAGCGCAGGGCATAGTGAAGCTTTCTTT. This gives the protein CASSLPSAGHSEAFF. This chain uses TRBV28 with TRBJ1-1; D is perhaps TRBD1 (5 bases). Trimming shortened V by 6 bases and J by 7 bases, and 21 bases separated the two germline ends. Germline V gives CDR1 MDHEN, CDR2 SYDVKM. The CDR3 contains 15 residues.

This chain joins TRBV2 and TRBJ1-2, with 9 bases aligning to TRBD1. The CDR3 spans 16 residues. Germline CDR1 is SNHLY and CDR2 is FYNNEI. Trimming removed 4 bases from V and 1 base from J; junction bases left unmatched: 7. The CDR3 spells CASSGYRGLGNYGYTF. Written as DNA, the CDR3 is TGTGCCAGCAGTGGGTACAGGGGGCTCGGTAACTATGGCTACACCTTC.

V is TRBV27 and J is TRBJ2-3; D perhaps matches TRBD1 (6 bases). Germline CDR1 is MNHEY and CDR2 is SMNVEV (reference sequence). The CDR3 loop spans 16 amino acids. Trimming stripped 5 bases from V and 3 bases from J, with 18 bases between. DNA for the CDR3: TGTGCCAGCAGTCCGAACAGGGTCCCTATTACAGATACGCAGTATTTT. Encoded protein: CASSPNRVPITDTQYF.

This clone was recorded once. The genes are TRBV5-6 and TRBJ2-1, with TRBD1 matching over 7 bases. Germline CDR1 reads SGHDT; CDR2 reads YYEEEE. The CDR3 sequence is 11 residues long. V dropped 5 bases and J dropped 15; count of bases not matched to a gene: 8. The CDR3 DNA is TGTGCCAGCAGTCGTGACAGGGTATTGTTCTTC. It specifies CASSRDRVLFF. Variable domain in full (rest from reference TRBV5-6 and TRBJ2-1): DAGVTQSPTHLIKTRGQQVTLRCSPKSGHDTVSWYQQALGQGPQFIFQYYEEEERQRGNFPDRFSGHQFPNYSSELNVNALLLGDSALYLCASSRDRVLFFGPGTRLTVL.

The chain joins TRBV19 to TRBJ2-3, with a weak D call TRBD1 (5 bases). This CDR3 is 13 amino acids long. Germline V gene sequence: CDR1 LNHDA, CDR2 SQIVND (reference sequence). V was clipped by 7 bases and J by 1 base, with 9 bases between them. CDR3 sequence reads: CASTGYGTDTQYF. The CDR3 DNA reads as TGTGCCAGTACAGGGTACGGCACAGATACGCAGTATTTT.

The chain uses TRBV5-1 and TRBJ2-5, with 10 bases lining up with TRBD2. Germline CDR1 and CDR2: SGHRS and YFSETQ. The CDR3 length is 14 residues. Germline trimming cut 1 base from V and 14 bases from J; bases unmatched to any gene: 11. The CDR3 region is CASSLRSGGDSNYF. In DNA form, the CDR3 reads TGCGCCAGCAGCTTGAGGAGCGGGGGGGATTCGAACTACTTC.

CDR3 DNA: TGTGCCAGCAGTCCGTCCCTTCAGGGGTCCGAGCAGTACTTC. Amino acid sequence: CASSPSLQGSEQYF. J is TRBJ2-7 and V is TRBV28; a weak D match, TRBD1 (6 bases). This CDR3 has 14 residues. Trimming took 5 bases from V and 6 from J, leaving 17 bases between them. Germline V gene sequence: CDR1 MDHEN, CDR2 SYDVKM.

This rearrangement joins TRBV5-1 to TRBJ2-3; TRBD2 matches at 12 bases. The trim removed 6 bases at V and 7 bases at J, leaving 12 bases unmatched. Germline V lookup: CDR1 SGHRS, CDR2 YFSETQ. The CDR3 is made up of 16 amino acids. The CDR3 spells CASTPRTSGALNTQYF. As DNA, the CDR3 is TGCGCCAGCACACCGAGGACTAGCGGGGCGCTAAATACGCAGTATTTT.

The V and J genes are TRBV27 and TRBJ1-1; D gene unclear. The germline V gene encodes CDR1 MNHEY and CDR2 SMNVEV (reference sequence). The CDR3 is 15 amino acids. The V end was cut by 2 bases, the J end by 4 bases, with 14 bases between. Here the CDR3 reads CASSLTGRSGTEAFF. DNA for the CDR3: TGTGCCAGCAGTTTAACCGGAAGGTCGGGCACTGAAGCTTTCTTT.

V usage is TRBV21-1 and J usage is TRBJ2-7; no check of the table's D call, TRBD2, against the DNA was made. TRBV21-1 is assigned pseudogene status. This CDR3 is built from 14 residues. The CDR3 protein is CASSKPDSLREQYF. The CDR3 DNA sequence: TGTGCCAGCAGCAAACCTGATAGTTTGAGAGAGCAGTACTTC.